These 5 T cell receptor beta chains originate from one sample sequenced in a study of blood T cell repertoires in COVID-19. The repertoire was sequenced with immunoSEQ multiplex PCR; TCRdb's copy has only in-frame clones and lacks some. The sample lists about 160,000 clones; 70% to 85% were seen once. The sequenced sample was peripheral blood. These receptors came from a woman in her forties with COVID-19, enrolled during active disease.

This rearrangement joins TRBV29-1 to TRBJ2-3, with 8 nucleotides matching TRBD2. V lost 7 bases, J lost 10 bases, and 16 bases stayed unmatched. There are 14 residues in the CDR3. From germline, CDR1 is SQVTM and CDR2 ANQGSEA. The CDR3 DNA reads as TGCAGCGGAGAGGGGGTAGCGGGAAAGGCGGCGCAGTATTTT. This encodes CSGEGVAGKAAQYF.

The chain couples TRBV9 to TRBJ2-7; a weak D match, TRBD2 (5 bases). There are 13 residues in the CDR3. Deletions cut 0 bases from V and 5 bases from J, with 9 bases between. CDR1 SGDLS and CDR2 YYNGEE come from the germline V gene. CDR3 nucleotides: TGTGCCAGCAGCGTAGATAACGGGAACGAGCAGTACTTC. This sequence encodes CASSVDNGNEQYF.

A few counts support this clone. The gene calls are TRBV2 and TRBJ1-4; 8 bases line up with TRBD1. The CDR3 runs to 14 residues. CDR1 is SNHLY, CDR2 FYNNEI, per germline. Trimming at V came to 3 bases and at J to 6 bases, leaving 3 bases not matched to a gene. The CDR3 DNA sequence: TGTGCCAGCAGTGAGACAGGGGTCCATGAAAAACTGTTTTTT. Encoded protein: CASSETGVHEKLFF.

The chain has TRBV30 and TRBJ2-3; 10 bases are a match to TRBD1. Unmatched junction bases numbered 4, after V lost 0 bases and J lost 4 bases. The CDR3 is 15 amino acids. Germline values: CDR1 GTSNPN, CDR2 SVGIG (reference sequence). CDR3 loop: CAWSVQTGGADTQYF. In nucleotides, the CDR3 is TGTGCCTGGAGTGTACAGACAGGGGGCGCAGATACGCAGTATTTT.

CDR3 sequence: CASSLDGPNQPQHF. As DNA, the CDR3 is TGCGCCAGCAGCTTGGATGGGCCGAATCAGCCCCAGCATTTT. V gene TRBV5-1 combines with J gene TRBJ1-5; D is ambiguous. Trimming removed 0 bases at V and 4 bases at J, with 8 bases between. Germline V gives CDR1 SGHRS, CDR2 YFSETQ. This CDR3 has 14 residues.